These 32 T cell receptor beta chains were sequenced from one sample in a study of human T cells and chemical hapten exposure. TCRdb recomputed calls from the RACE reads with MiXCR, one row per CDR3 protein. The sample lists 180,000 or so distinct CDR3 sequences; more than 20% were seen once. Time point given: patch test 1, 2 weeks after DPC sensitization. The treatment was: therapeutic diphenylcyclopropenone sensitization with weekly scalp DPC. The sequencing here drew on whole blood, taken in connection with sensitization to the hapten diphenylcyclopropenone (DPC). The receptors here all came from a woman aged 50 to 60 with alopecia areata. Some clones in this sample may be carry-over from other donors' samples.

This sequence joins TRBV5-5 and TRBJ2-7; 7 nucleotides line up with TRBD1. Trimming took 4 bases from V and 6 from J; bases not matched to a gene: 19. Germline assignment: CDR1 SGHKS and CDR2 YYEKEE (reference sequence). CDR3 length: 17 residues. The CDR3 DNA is TGTGCCAGCAGCCGTGACAGGGTGGGCCGGGGAGTGGGCGAGCAGTACTTC. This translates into CASSRDRVGRGVGEQYF.

The CDR3 region is CASSSQNTGELFF. Here the CDR3 DNA reads TGCGCCAGCAGCTCACAGAACACCGGGGAGCTGTTTTTT. The chain combines TRBV5-1 with TRBJ2-2, with D unresolved. Per germline, CDR1 SGHRS and CDR2 YFSETQ. Trimming removed 3 bases from V and 1 base from J, with 4 bases in between. The CDR3 is 13 residues long.

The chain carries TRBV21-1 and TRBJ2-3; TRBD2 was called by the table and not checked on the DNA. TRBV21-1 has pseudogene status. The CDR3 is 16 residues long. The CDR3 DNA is TGTGCCAGCAGTTCCCCAGCGGGAGGACCCACAGATACGCAGTATTTT. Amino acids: CASSSPAGGPTDTQYF.

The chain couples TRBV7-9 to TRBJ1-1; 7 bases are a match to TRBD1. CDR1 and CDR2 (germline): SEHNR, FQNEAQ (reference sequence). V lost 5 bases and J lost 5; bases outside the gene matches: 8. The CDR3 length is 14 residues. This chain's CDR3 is CASSVTGEGTEAFF. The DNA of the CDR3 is TGTGCCAGCAGCGTAACAGGGGAGGGGACTGAAGCTTTCTTT.

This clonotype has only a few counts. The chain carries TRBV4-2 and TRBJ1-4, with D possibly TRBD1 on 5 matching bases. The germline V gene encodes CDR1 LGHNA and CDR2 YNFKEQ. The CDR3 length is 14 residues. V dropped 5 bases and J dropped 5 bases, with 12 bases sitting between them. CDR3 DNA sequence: TGTGCCAGCAGCGAGAGGGAGGGGAATGAAAAACTGTTTTTT. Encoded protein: CASSEREGNEKLFF.

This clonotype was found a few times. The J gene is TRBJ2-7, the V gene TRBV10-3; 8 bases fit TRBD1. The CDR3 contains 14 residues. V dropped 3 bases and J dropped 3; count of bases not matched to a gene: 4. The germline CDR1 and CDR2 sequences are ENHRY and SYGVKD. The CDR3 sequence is CAISEHGQGYEQYF. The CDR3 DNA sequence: TGTGCCATCAGTGAACACGGACAGGGCTACGAGCAGTACTTC.

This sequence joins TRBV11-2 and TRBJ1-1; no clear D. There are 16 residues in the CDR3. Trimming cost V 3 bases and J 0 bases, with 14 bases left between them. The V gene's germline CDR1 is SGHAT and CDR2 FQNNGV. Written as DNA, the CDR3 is TGTGCCAGCAGCTTTGGACCGAGGCTCCTGAACACTGAAGCTTTCTTT. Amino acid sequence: CASSFGPRLLNTEAFF.

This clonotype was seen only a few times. The CDR3 loop is CASSSPGTSGRREQYF. The CDR3 DNA reads as TGTGCCAGCAGCTCCCCCGGGACTAGCGGGAGGAGGGAGCAGTACTTC. This chain uses TRBV7-8 with TRBJ2-7, with 15 bases that match TRBD2. Germline V gives CDR1 SGHVS, CDR2 FQNEAQ. CDR3 length equals 16 residues. The V segment lost 4 bases and the J segment 7 bases; nucleotides outside the gene matches: 8.

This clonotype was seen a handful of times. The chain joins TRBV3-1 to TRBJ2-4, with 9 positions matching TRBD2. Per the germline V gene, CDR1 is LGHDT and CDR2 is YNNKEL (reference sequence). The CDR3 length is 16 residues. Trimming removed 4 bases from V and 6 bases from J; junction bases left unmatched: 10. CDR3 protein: CASSPQAREGLNIQYF. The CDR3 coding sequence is TGTGCCAGCAGCCCTCAGGCGCGGGAGGGACTAAACATTCAGTACTTC. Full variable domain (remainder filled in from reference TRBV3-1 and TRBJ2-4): DTAVSQTPKYLVTQMGNDKSIKCEQNLGHDTMYWYKQDSKKFLKIMFSYNNKELIINETVPNRFSPKSPDKAHLNLHINSLELGDSAVYFCASSPQAREGLNIQYFGAGTRLSVL.

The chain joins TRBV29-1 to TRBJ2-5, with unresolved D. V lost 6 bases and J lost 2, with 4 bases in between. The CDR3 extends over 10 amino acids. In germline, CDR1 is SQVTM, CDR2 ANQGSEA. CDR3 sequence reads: CSVTQETQYF. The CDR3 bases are TGCAGCGTCACGCAAGAGACCCAGTACTTC.

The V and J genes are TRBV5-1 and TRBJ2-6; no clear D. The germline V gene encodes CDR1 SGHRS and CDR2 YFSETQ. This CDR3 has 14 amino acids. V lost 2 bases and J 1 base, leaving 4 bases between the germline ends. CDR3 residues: CASSFASGANVLTF. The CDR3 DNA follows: TGCGCCAGCAGCTTTGCTTCTGGGGCCAACGTCCTGACTTTC.

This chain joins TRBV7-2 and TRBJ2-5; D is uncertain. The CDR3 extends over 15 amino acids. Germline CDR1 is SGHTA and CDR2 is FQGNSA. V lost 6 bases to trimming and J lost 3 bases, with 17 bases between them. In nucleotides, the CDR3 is TGTGCCAGCAGGGATTCTTTTGACTTCGAAGAGACCCAGTACTTC. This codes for CASRDSFDFEETQYF. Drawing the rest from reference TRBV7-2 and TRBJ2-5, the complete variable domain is GAGVSQSPSNKVTEKGKDVELRCDPISGHTALYWYRQSLGQGLEFLIYFQGNSAPDKSGLPSDRFSAERTGGSVSTLTIQRTQQEDSAVYLCASRDSFDFEETQYFGPGTRLLVL.

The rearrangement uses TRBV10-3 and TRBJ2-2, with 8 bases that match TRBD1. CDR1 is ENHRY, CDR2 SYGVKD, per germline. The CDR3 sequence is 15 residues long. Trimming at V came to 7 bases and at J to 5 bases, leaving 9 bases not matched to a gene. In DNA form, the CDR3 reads TGTGCCATCACCCAACAGGGGGACAGGACCGGGGAGCTGTTTTTT. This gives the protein CAITQQGDRTGELFF.

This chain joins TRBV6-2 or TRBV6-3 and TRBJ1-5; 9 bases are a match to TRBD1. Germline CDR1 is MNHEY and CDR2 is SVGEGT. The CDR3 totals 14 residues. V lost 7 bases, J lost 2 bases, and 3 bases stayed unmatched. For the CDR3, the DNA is TGTGCCAGCACCGGGACAGGGCGCAATCAGCCCCAGCATTTT. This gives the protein CASTGTGRNQPQHF.

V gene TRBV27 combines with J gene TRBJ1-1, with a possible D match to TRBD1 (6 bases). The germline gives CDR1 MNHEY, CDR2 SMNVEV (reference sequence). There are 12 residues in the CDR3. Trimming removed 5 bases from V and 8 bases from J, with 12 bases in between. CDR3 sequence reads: CASSPRGHEAFF. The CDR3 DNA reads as TGTGCCAGCAGTCCCAGGGGCCACGAAGCTTTCTTT.

The CDR3 DNA follows: TGCAGCGTCCTCTTCAAGGGAGCCTACGAGCAGTACTTC. Amino acid sequence: CSVLFKGAYEQYF. The chain carries TRBV29-1 and TRBJ2-7; D perhaps matches TRBD2 (5 bases). Trimming removed 6 bases at V and 2 bases at J, with 14 bases between. Germline lookup yields CDR1 SQVTM and CDR2 ANQGSEA. The CDR3 contains 13 residues.

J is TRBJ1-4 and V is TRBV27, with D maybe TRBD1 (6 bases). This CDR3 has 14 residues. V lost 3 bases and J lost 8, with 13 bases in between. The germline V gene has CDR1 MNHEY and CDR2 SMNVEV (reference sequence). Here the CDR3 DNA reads TGTGCCAGCAGTTTCCGACAGGTTGGGGAAAAACTGTTTTTT. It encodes CASSFRQVGEKLFF.

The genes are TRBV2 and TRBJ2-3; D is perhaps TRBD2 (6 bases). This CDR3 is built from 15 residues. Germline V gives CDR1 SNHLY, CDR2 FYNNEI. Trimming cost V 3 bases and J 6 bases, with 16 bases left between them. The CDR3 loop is CASSEASGGADTQYF. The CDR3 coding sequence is TGTGCCAGCAGTGAGGCTTCAGGAGGGGCGGATACGCAGTATTTT.

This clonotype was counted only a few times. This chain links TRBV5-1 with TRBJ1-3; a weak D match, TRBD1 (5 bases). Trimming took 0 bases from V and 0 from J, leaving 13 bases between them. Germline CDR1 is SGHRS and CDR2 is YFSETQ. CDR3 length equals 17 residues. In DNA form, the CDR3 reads TGCGCCAGCAGCTTGGAGGGCAGGGCCGTCTCTGGAAACACCATATATTTT. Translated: CASSLEGRAVSGNTIYF.

CDR3: CASSPQDGTYNSPLHF. The CDR3 nucleotides read TGTGCCAGCTCACCACAGGACGGAACCTATAATTCACCCCTCCACTTT. The V call is TRBV18, the J call TRBJ1-6; D unclear. The CDR3 has 16 residues. CDR1 and CDR2 from the germline V gene are KGHSH and LQKENI. Trimming stripped 1 base from V and 2 bases from J, with 9 bases between.

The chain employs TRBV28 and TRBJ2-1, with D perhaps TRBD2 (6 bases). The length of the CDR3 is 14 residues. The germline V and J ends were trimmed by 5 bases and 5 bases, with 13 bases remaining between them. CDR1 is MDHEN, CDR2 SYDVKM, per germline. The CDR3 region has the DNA TGTGCCAGCAGTCCCGCGGGACGTAACAATGAGCAGTTCTTC. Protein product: CASSPAGRNNEQFF.

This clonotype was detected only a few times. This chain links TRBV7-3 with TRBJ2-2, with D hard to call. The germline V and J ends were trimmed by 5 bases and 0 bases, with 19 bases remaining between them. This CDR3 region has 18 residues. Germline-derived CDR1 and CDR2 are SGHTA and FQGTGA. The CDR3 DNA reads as TGTGCCAGCAGCCCCTTTTTAGTGGTGGGTGCGAACACCGGGGAGCTGTTTTTT. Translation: CASSPFLVVGANTGELFF.

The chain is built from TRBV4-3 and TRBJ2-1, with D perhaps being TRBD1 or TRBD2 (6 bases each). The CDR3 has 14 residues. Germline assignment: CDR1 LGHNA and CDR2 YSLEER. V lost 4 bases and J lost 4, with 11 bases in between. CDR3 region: CASSRQAGYNEQFF. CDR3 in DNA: TGCGCCAGCAGCCGACAGGCGGGGTACAATGAGCAGTTCTTC.

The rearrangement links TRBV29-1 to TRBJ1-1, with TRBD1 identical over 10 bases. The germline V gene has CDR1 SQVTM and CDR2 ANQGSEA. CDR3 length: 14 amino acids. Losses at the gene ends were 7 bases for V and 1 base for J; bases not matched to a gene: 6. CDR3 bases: TGCAGCGCCTCCTGGGACAGGGGGAACACTGAAGCTTTCTTT. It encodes CSASWDRGNTEAFF.

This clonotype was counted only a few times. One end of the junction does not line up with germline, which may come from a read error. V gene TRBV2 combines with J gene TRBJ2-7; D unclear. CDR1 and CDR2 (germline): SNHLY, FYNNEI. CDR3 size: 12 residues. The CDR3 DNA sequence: TGTGCCAGCAGTGAAGCTGACGCCACCCTTCACTTC. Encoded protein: CASSEADATLHF.

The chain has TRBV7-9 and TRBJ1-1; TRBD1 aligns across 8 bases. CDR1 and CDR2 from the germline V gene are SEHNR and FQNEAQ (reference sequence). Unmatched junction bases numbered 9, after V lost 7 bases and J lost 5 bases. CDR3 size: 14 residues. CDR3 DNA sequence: TGTGCCAGCAATCCAGGACAGGGCGGAACTGAAGCTTTCTTT. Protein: CASNPGQGGTEAFF.

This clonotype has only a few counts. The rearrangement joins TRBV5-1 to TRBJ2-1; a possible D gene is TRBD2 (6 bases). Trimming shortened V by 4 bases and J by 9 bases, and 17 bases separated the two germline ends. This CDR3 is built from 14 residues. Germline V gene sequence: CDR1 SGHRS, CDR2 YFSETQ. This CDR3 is CASSHSSGVGEQFF. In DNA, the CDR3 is TGCGCCAGCAGCCACTCTTCGGGAGTGGGTGAGCAGTTCTTC.

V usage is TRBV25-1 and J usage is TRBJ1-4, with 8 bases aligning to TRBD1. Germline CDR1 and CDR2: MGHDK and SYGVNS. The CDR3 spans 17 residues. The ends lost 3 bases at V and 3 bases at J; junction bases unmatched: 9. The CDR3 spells CASSDPSRTGPNEKLFF. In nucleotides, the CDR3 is TGTGCCAGCAGTGACCCATCCCGGACAGGGCCTAATGAAAAACTGTTTTTT.

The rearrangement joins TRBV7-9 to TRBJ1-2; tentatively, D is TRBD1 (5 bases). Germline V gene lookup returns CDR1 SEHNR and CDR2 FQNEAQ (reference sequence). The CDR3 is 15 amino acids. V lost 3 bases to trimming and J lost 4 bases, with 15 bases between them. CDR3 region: CASSFSRSGTYGYTF. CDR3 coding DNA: TGTGCCAGCAGCTTCTCCCGGTCAGGGACCTATGGCTACACCTTC.

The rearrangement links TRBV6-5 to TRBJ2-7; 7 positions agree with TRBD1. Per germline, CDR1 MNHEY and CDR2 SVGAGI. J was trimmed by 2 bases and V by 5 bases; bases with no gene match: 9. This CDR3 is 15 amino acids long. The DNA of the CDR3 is TGTGCCAGCAGTAGGGACAGACAGGGCGCCTACGAGCAGTACTTC. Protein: CASSRDRQGAYEQYF.

The DNA for the CDR3 is TGTGCCAGCAGCCAAGATCCTGGGACGGCGCATCAGAAACTGTTTTTT. Encoded protein: CASSQDPGTAHQKLFF. The genes are TRBV3-1 and TRBJ1-4; D is possibly TRBD1 (5 bases). Germline CDR1 is LGHDT and CDR2 is YNNKEL (reference sequence). CDR3 size: 16 residues. V was trimmed by 0 bases and J by 11 bases, leaving 19 bases between them.

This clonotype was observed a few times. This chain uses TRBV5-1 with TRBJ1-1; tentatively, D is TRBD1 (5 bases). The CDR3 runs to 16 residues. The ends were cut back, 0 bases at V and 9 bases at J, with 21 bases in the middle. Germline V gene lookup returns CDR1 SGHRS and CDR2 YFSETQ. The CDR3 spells CASSLVSGEQSAKAFF. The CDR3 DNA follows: TGCGCCAGCAGCTTGGTCTCGGGGGAACAGAGCGCAAAAGCTTTCTTT. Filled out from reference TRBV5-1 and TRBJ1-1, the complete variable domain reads KAGVTQTPRYLIKTRGQQVTLSCSPISGHRSVSWYQQTPGQGLQFLFEYFSETQRNKGNFPGRFSGRQFSNSRSEMNVSTLELGDSALYLCASSLVSGEQSAKAFFGQGTRLTVV.